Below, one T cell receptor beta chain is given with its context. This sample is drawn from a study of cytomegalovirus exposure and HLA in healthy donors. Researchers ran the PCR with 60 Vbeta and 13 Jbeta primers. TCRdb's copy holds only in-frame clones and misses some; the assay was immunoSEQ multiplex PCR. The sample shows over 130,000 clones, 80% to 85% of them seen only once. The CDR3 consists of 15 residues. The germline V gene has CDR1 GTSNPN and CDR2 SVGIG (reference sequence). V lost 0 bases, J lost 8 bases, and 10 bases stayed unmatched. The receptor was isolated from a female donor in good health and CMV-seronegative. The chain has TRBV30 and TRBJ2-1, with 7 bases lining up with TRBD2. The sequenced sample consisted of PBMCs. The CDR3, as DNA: TGTGCCTGGAGTGTAGGCTGGGGCCGGGGGGATGAGCAGTTCTTC. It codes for CAWSVGWGRGDEQFF.